The 26 T cell receptor beta chains in this list originate from one sample, sequenced in a study of cytomegalovirus exposure and HLA in healthy donors. Primers: 60 Vbeta forward and 13 Jbeta reverse. Repertoires were generated with immunoSEQ multiplex PCR, while TCRdb's copy carries only in-frame clones and drops some. The sample's table shows tens of thousands of clones. The material sequenced was PBMCs. Every receptor here comes from a young man in good health and CMV-seropositive.

The V and J genes are TRBV5-5 and TRBJ2-5; the match to TRBD2 covers 13 bases. The CDR3 runs to 17 residues. The germline CDR1 and CDR2 sequences are SGHKS and YYEKEE (reference sequence). V was pared by 0 bases and J by 5 bases, with 7 bases of the junction left unmatched. CDR3 bases: TGTGCCAGCAGCTTGGCCGGCGGACTAGCGGGGGTTGAGACCCAGTACTTC. Translated, it gives CASSLAGGLAGVETQYF.

The rearrangement joins TRBV4-2 to TRBJ2-7; D perhaps matches TRBD1 (5 bases). The length of the CDR3 is 15 residues. The ends were cut back, 4 bases at V and 2 bases at J, with 15 bases in the middle. Germline-derived CDR1 and CDR2 are LGHNA and YNFKEQ. As DNA, the CDR3 is TGTGCCAGCAGCCTGGACATCCAAGTCGCCTACGAGCAGTACTTC. Translated, it gives CASSLDIQVAYEQYF.

The V and J genes are TRBV19 and TRBJ2-3; D perhaps matches TRBD1 (6 bases). The CDR3 extends over 13 amino acids. Germline CDR1 reads LNHDA; CDR2 reads SQIVND (reference sequence). V was cut by 7 bases and J by 4 bases, with 12 bases left in between. CDR3 sequence reads: CASKGHAPDTQYF. CDR3 in DNA: TGTGCCAGTAAGGGACACGCTCCAGATACGCAGTATTTT.

V usage is TRBV6-1 and J usage is TRBJ2-7; D remains ambiguous. CDR3 length: 15 amino acids. The germline V gene has CDR1 MNHNS and CDR2 SASEGT. V shed 1 base and J shed 0 bases, with 10 bases lying between them. CDR3: CASSEEVRSSYEQYF. CDR3 DNA: TGTGCCAGCAGTGAAGAGGTGCGGAGCTCCTACGAGCAGTACTTC.

This rearrangement joins TRBV7-6 to TRBJ2-3; 11 nucleotides line up with TRBD2. Germline loops: CDR1 SGHVS, CDR2 FNYEAQ. The CDR3 spans 14 residues. The V gene end was trimmed by 8 bases and the J gene end by 4 bases; junction bases not matched to a gene: 5. For the CDR3, the DNA is TGTGCCAGCCGTAGCGGGGGGGCTGCAGATACGCAGTATTTT. Encoded protein: CASRSGGAADTQYF.

This chain connects TRBV12-5 to TRBJ1-5, with 7 bases identical to TRBD1. The CDR3 covers 14 residues. Germline CDR1 and CDR2: LGHNT and FRNRAP. The ends lost 6 bases at V and 0 bases at J; junction bases unmatched: 2. The CDR3 spells CASGGTASNQPQHF. Here the CDR3 DNA reads TGTGCTAGTGGCGGGACAGCTAGCAATCAGCCCCAGCATTTT.

V and J are TRBV6-1 and TRBJ1-1; the D is unclear. The CDR3 is made up of 15 amino acids. Trimming removed 3 bases at V and 6 bases at J, with 17 bases between. In germline, CDR1 is MNHNS, CDR2 SASEGT. CDR3 in amino acids: CASSDVDRGKAEAFF. CDR3 coding DNA: TGTGCCAGCAGTGATGTGGATCGAGGGAAGGCTGAAGCTTTCTTT.

The genes are TRBV11-2 and TRBJ2-7; 8 bases are a match to TRBD1. This CDR3 is built from 15 residues. Germline assignment: CDR1 SGHAT and CDR2 FQNNGV. J lost 0 bases, V lost 5 bases, and 6 bases had no gene match. CDR3 in DNA: TGTGCCAGCAGCCCAAGACAGGGGCTCTCCTACGAGCAGTACTTC. It yields the protein CASSPRQGLSYEQYF. Full variable domain (rest looked up from reference TRBV11-2 and TRBJ2-7): EAGVAQSPRYKIIEKRQSVAFWCNPISGHATLYWYQQILGQGPKLLIQFQNNGVVDDSQLPKDRFSAERLKGVDSTLKIQPAKLEDSAVYLCASSPRQGLSYEQYFGPGTRLTVT.

This rearrangement joins TRBV18 to TRBJ2-5; 9 nucleotides align to TRBD1. In germline, CDR1 is KGHSH, CDR2 LQKENI. The V segment lost 0 bases and the J segment 5 bases; nucleotides outside the gene matches: 10. The CDR3 loop spans 17 amino acids. CDR3 sequence reads: CASSPPEQGASLETQYF. Written as DNA, the CDR3 is TGTGCCAGCTCACCACCGGAACAGGGGGCGAGCTTGGAGACCCAGTACTTC.

CDR3 loop: CASSIRGGTDTQYF. CDR3 DNA sequence: TGTGCCAGCAGTATTCGGGGGGGCACAGATACGCAGTATTTT. This chain uses TRBV6-5 with TRBJ2-3; 7 bases agree with TRBD2. J gave up 1 base and V 5 bases, and 3 bases lay outside the gene matches. CDR1 and CDR2 (germline): MNHEY, SVGAGI. This CDR3 spans 14 amino acids.

The gene calls are TRBV6-1 and TRBJ1-2, with a possible D match to TRBD1 (6 bases). The CDR3 loop spans 16 amino acids. From germline, CDR1 is MNHNS and CDR2 SASEGT. V lost 2 bases, J lost 6 bases, and 19 bases lay in between. The CDR3 bases are TGTGCCAGCAGTGAAAATACCGGGACAATGCACGATGGCTACACCTTC. Protein sequence: CASSENTGTMHDGYTF.

V usage is TRBV9 and J usage is TRBJ1-3, with D possibly being TRBD1 (6 bases). Germline V CDR1 and CDR2: SGDLS, YYNGEE. The CDR3 is made up of 13 amino acids. Trimming took 0 bases from V and 8 from J, leaving 9 bases between them. Here the CDR3 DNA reads TGTGCCAGCAGCGTAGAGAAGGGGGACACCATATATTTT. Amino acids: CASSVEKGDTIYF.

V and J are TRBV5-1 and TRBJ1-6, with TRBD1 identical over 9 bases. This CDR3 contains 18 residues. Trimming at V came to 4 bases and at J to 7 bases, leaving 15 bases not matched to a gene. Looked up from germline, CDR1 is SGHRS and CDR2 is YFSETQ. The CDR3 bases are TGCGCCAGCAGCCCAACCTCAGCGGGACAGGGAACGAATTCACCCCTCCACTTT. Amino acid sequence: CASSPTSAGQGTNSPLHF.

The chain combines TRBV13 with TRBJ1-1; TRBD1 agrees at 8 bases. The CDR3 is 14 amino acids. The V segment lost 5 bases and the J segment 1 base; nucleotides outside the gene matches: 3. Germline-derived CDR1 and CDR2 are PRHDT and FYEKMQ (reference sequence). The CDR3 bases are TGTGCCAGCAGCCTGGACAGGGAGAACACTGAAGCTTTCTTT. Its protein product is CASSLDRENTEAFF.

The chain is built from TRBV11-2 and TRBJ1-3, with TRBD1 as a possible D gene (6 bases). V gave up 5 bases and J gave up 4 bases, with 12 bases separating them. The CDR3 contains 14 residues. CDR1 SGHAT and CDR2 FQNNGV come from the germline V gene. The CDR3: CASSEQGAGNTIYF. DNA of the CDR3: TGTGCCAGCAGCGAACAGGGCGCAGGAAACACCATATATTTT.

The chain joins TRBV30 to TRBJ1-2, with a possible D match to TRBD1 (6 bases). Germline values: CDR1 GTSNPN, CDR2 SVGIG (reference sequence). The CDR3 loop spans 12 amino acids. V shed 7 bases and J shed 4 bases, with 13 bases lying between them. CDR3: CAYSGDPYGYTF. CDR3 bases: TGTGCCTACTCAGGGGATCCCTATGGCTACACCTTC.

In DNA form, the CDR3 reads TGTGCCTGGAGCCTACGGGAAAGGGATGACAATGAGCAGTTCTTC. Translating it yields CAWSLRERDDNEQFF. The genes are TRBV30 and TRBJ2-1; possibly TRBD2 for D (5 bases). CDR3 length: 15 amino acids. Germline CDR1 GTSNPN, CDR2 SVGIG (reference sequence). V lost 3 bases and J 5 bases, leaving 17 bases between the germline ends.

The CDR3 region is CASRGSYATNEKLFF. DNA of the CDR3: TGCGCCAGCCGAGGCTCCTACGCAACTAATGAAAAACTGTTTTTT. The chain joins TRBV5-1 to TRBJ1-4; D unresolved. This CDR3 spans 15 amino acids. Germline assignment: CDR1 SGHRS and CDR2 YFSETQ. V was pared by 7 bases and J by 0 bases, with 13 bases between.

Regarding this clone: The sample holds other DNA sequences that translate to the same CDR3. The gene calls are TRBV7-6 and TRBJ2-7; 10 bases agree with TRBD2. V was clipped by 3 bases and J by 3 bases; unmatched bases: 8. The CDR3 is made up of 16 amino acids. The germline V gene encodes CDR1 SGHVS and CDR2 FNYEAQ. As DNA, the CDR3 is TGTGCCAGCAGCTTTCTAGCGGGAGTTCATCACTACGAGCAGTACTTC. Translated, it gives CASSFLAGVHHYEQYF.

This chain connects TRBV19 to TRBJ1-3; TRBD1 matches at 7 bases. Germline V gives CDR1 LNHDA, CDR2 SQIVND (reference sequence). The CDR3 covers 16 residues. J was trimmed by 0 bases and V by 4 bases; bases with no gene match: 6. CDR3 bases: TGTGCCAGTAGTAACGGGACAGTACGCTCTGGAAACACCATATATTTT. Its protein is CASSNGTVRSGNTIYF.

This chain connects TRBV19 to TRBJ1-1; the D gene is possibly TRBD1 (6 bases). V lost 3 bases to trimming and J lost 1 base, with 9 bases between them. Germline values: CDR1 LNHDA, CDR2 SQIVND (reference sequence). The CDR3 runs 14 residues. The CDR3 bases are TGTGCCAGTAGTATTTCAGGGGCGAACACTGAAGCTTTCTTT. Its translation is CASSISGANTEAFF.

The rearrangement uses TRBV2 and TRBJ2-3; D might be TRBD2 (7 bases). There are 12 residues in the CDR3. CDR1 is SNHLY and CDR2 is FYNNEI in the germline V gene. Trimming shortened V by 7 bases and J by 9 bases, and 14 bases separated the two germline ends. CDR3 nucleotide sequence: TGTGCCAGCACCCCAGAGGGGGGGACGCAGTATTTT. This codes for CASTPEGGTQYF. Complete variable domain (other parts from reference TRBV2 and TRBJ2-3): EPEVTQTPSHQVTQMGQEVILRCVPISNHLYFYWYRQILGQKVEFLVSFYNNEISEKSEIFDDQFSVERPDGSNFTLKIRSTKLEDSAMYFCASTPEGGTQYFGPGTRLTVL.

The chain uses TRBV30 and TRBJ2-7; TRBD2 might be the D (6 bases). Trimming pared 0 bases from V and 6 bases from J, leaving 15 bases between. The CDR3 runs 14 residues. Germline CDR1 reads GTSNPN; CDR2 reads SVGIG (reference sequence). The CDR3 nucleotides are TGTGCCTGGAGTGTCGAAGCGGGCCTTTCCGAGCAGTACTTC. Its translation is CAWSVEAGLSEQYF.

The rearrangement links TRBV5-4 to TRBJ2-5; TRBD2 matches 9 bases. Germline V gene sequence: CDR1 SGHNT, CDR2 YYREEE (reference sequence). V lost 2 bases and J lost 1; bases outside the gene matches: 6. The CDR3 length is 16 residues. CDR3 in DNA: TGTGCCAGCAGCTTAGCGGGGGGCATCGGCCAAGAGACCCAGTACTTC. Amino acids: CASSLAGGIGQETQYF.

The CDR3 loop is CSAGQGNEPQHF. The CDR3 region has the DNA TGCAGCGCAGGACAGGGGAATGAGCCCCAGCATTTT. The chain is built from TRBV29-1 and TRBJ1-5; 9 bases fit TRBD1. Germline values: CDR1 SQVTM, CDR2 ANQGSEA. The ends lost 7 bases at V and 8 bases at J; junction bases unmatched: 6. This CDR3 spans 12 amino acids.

The J gene is TRBJ2-1, the V gene TRBV6-5; 7 bases are a match to TRBD2. This CDR3 spans 13 amino acids. In germline, CDR1 is MNHEY, CDR2 SVGAGI. The junction had 1 base not matched to a gene; V was cut back by 2 bases and J by 6 bases. The CDR3 sequence: CASSYGGVNEQFF. In DNA, the CDR3 is TGTGCCAGCAGTTACGGGGGGGTCAATGAGCAGTTCTTC.